Shown below are 25 T cell receptor beta chains from a single sample sequenced in a study of blood T cell repertoires in COVID-19. Clones were sequenced by immunoSEQ multiplex PCR, and TCRdb holds only the in-frame ones, with some missing. The repertoire consists of tens of thousands of clones, with 86% occurring once and the leading ten covering about a fifth. The specimen sequenced was peripheral blood. These receptors came from a woman aged 80 or older in a cohort sampled during active or convalescent COVID-19.

The chain couples TRBV24-1 to TRBJ1-1; D uncertain. V was cut by 3 bases and J by 3 bases, with 7 bases left in between. Germline V gives CDR1 KGHDR, CDR2 SFDVKD. CDR3 length: 13 amino acids. This CDR3 reads CATSDPPDTEAFF. DNA of the CDR3: TGTGCCACCAGTGATCCGCCGGACACTGAAGCTTTCTTT.

The chain couples TRBV29-1 to TRBJ2-1; 11 bases are shared with TRBD2. CDR3 length: 14 amino acids. The junction had 5 bases not matched to a gene; V was cut back by 5 bases and J by 5 bases. Germline lookup yields CDR1 SQVTM and CDR2 ANQGSEA. The CDR3 spells CSVTSGRVHNEQFF. The CDR3 DNA reads as TGCAGCGTTACTAGCGGGAGAGTCCACAATGAGCAGTTCTTC.

The rearrangement joins TRBV19 to TRBJ1-5; 9 bases are shared with TRBD1. Losses at the gene ends were 9 bases for V and 10 bases for J; bases not matched to a gene: 7. The CDR3 runs to 12 residues. From germline, CDR1 is LNHDA and CDR2 SQIVND (reference sequence). DNA of the CDR3: TGTGCCAGCCTACAGGGGGCAGGACCCCAGCATTTT. This encodes CASLQGAGPQHF.

V and J are TRBV7-8 and TRBJ1-6; 9 nucleotides line up with TRBD1. The CDR3 length is 14 residues. J lost 7 bases, V lost 6 bases, and 4 bases had no gene match. Germline CDR1 reads SGHVS; CDR2 reads FQNEAQ. The CDR3 loop reads CASRTGTGNSPLHF. The CDR3 region has the DNA TGTGCCAGCAGGACCGGGACAGGGAATTCACCCCTCCACTTT. Together with reference TRBV7-8 and TRBJ1-6, the CDR3 gives the full variable domain: GAGVSQSPRYKVAKRGQDVALRCDPISGHVSLFWYQQALGQGPEFLTYFQNEAQLDKSGLPSDRFFAERPEGSVSTLKIQRTQQEDSAVYLCASRTGTGNSPLHFGNGTRLTVT.

V is TRBV7-8 and J is TRBJ1-3; 9 bases line up with TRBD1. Germline CDR1 and CDR2: SGHVS and FQNEAQ. The CDR3 has 15 residues. Trimming at V came to 5 bases and at J to 2 bases, leaving 4 bases not matched to a gene. CDR3 residues: CASSPRTGAGNTIYF. As DNA, the CDR3 is TGTGCCAGCAGCCCAAGGACAGGGGCTGGAAACACCATATATTTT. The full variable domain, its missing parts supplied by reference TRBV7-8 and TRBJ1-3, is GAGVSQSPRYKVAKRGQDVALRCDPISGHVSLFWYQQALGQGPEFLTYFQNEAQLDKSGLPSDRFFAERPEGSVSTLKIQRTQQEDSAVYLCASSPRTGAGNTIYFGEGSWLTVV.

This clone appeared once. The rearrangement links TRBV7-3 to TRBJ2-5, with D unresolved. The V end was cut by 3 bases, the J end by 5 bases, with 10 bases between. Germline assignment: CDR1 SGHTA and CDR2 FQGTGA. CDR3 size: 13 residues. Here the CDR3 reads CASSFESTETQYF. The DNA for the CDR3 is TGTGCCAGCAGCTTCGAGAGTACGGAGACCCAGTACTTC. Complete variable domain (other parts from reference TRBV7-3 and TRBJ2-5): GAGVSQTPSNKVTEKGKYVELRCDPISGHTALYWYRQSLGQGPEFLIYFQGTGAADDSGLPNDRFFAVRPEGSVSTLKIQRTERGDSAVYLCASSFESTETQYFGPGTRLLVL.

This chain joins TRBV27 and TRBJ1-5, with a tentative D call TRBD1 (6 bases). The CDR3 is 16 residues long. Trimming pared 5 bases from V and 2 bases from J, leaving 16 bases between. The V gene's germline CDR1 is MNHEY and CDR2 SMNVEV (reference sequence). CDR3 residues: CASSRQTGRGNQPQHF. CDR3 sequence (DNA): TGTGCCAGCAGTCGTCAGACAGGAAGGGGCAATCAGCCCCAGCATTTT.

The chain uses TRBV28 and TRBJ1-5, with D perhaps matching TRBD1 (5 bases). V dropped 4 bases and J dropped 4 bases, with 23 bases sitting between them. Germline CDR1 MDHEN, CDR2 SYDVKM. The CDR3 sequence is 18 residues long. Here the CDR3 reads CASSSNIRTNRFNQPQHF. For the CDR3, the DNA is TGTGCCAGCAGTTCCAATATCCGAACGAACAGGTTTAATCAGCCCCAGCATTTT.

This rearrangement joins TRBV29-1 to TRBJ2-4; TRBD2 might be the D (6 bases). The CDR3 covers 15 residues. Between the trimmed V and J ends, which lost 7 bases and 4 bases, there was a span of 20 bases. Germline values: CDR1 SQVTM, CDR2 ANQGSEA. The CDR3 protein is CSAALSGAAKNIQYF. In DNA form, the CDR3 reads TGCAGCGCCGCTCTCTCGGGAGCCGCAAAAAACATTCAGTACTTC.

This clone was seen only a few times. The gene calls are TRBV5-1 and TRBJ1-1; tentative D call: TRBD1 (5 bases). The ends were cut back, 2 bases at V and 1 base at J, with 6 bases in the middle. CDR1 and CDR2 from the germline V gene are SGHRS and YFSETQ. The CDR3 loop spans 13 amino acids. This CDR3 reads CASSFDRNTEAFF. DNA for the CDR3: TGCGCCAGCAGCTTTGACAGGAACACTGAAGCTTTCTTT.

The chain combines TRBV5-8 with TRBJ2-5; D perhaps matches TRBD2 (5 bases). Germline V lookup: CDR1 SGHTS, CDR2 YDEGEE. V lost 4 bases to trimming and J lost 3 bases, with 10 bases between them. The CDR3 totals 13 residues. In DNA, the CDR3 is TGTGCCAGCAGCCCGGGAAGGGAAGAGACCCAGTACTTC. Translating gives CASSPGREETQYF.

This clone appeared a single time. The chain links TRBV7-9 to TRBJ2-7, with TRBD2 matching over 8 bases. V lost 5 bases to trimming and J lost 6 bases; unmatched junction nucleotides: 18. This CDR3 comprises 17 residues. Germline-derived CDR1 and CDR2 are SEHNR and FQNEAQ (reference sequence). CDR3 bases: TGTGCCAGCAGCCAACTGTGGGGAAGCGGGAGTTCTTCCGAGCAGTACGTC. Translated: CASSQLWGSGSSSEQYV.

The rearrangement links TRBV6-5 to TRBJ1-3, with no clear D. Trimming left V 5 bases short and J 1 base short, with 12 bases between. The CDR3 is 15 residues long. Germline V gene data show CDR1 as MNHEY and CDR2 as SVGAGI. The CDR3 DNA reads TGTGCCAGCAGTCTAGCTGAGGTGTCTGGAAACACCATATATTTT. It codes for CASSLAEVSGNTIYF.

This chain uses TRBV4-1 with TRBJ1-3; possible D gene TRBD1, 5 bases. V dropped 1 base and J dropped 3 bases, with 13 bases sitting between them. The CDR3 consists of 16 residues. Germline CDR1 MGHRA, CDR2 YSYEKL. CDR3 nucleotides: TGCGCCAGCAGCCAAGTTACATCAGGGTTTGGAAACACCATATATTTT. It is translated as CASSQVTSGFGNTIYF.

The J gene is TRBJ1-1, the V gene TRBV30, with D possibly TRBD1 on 5 matching bases. Germline CDR1 is GTSNPN and CDR2 is SVGIG (reference sequence). The CDR3 totals 12 residues. Trimming shortened V by 4 bases and J by 4 bases, and 10 bases separated the two germline ends. The CDR3 protein is CAWNQGGTEAFF. The CDR3, as DNA: TGTGCCTGGAACCAGGGCGGCACTGAAGCTTTCTTT.

This chain connects TRBV15 to TRBJ2-5; D is undetermined. There are 13 residues in the CDR3. Per the germline V gene, CDR1 is LNHNV and CDR2 is YYDKDF (reference sequence). The V gene lost 5 bases and the J gene lost 4 bases, with 11 bases spanning the gap. The CDR3 protein is CATSPRYRETQYF. The CDR3 nucleotides read TGTGCCACCAGCCCAAGATATAGAGAGACCCAGTACTTC.

V usage is TRBV6-5 and J usage is TRBJ1-1, with TRBD1 matching 9 bases. CDR1 and CDR2 from the germline V gene are MNHEY and SVGAGI. V gave up 7 bases and J gave up 6 bases; unmatched junction bases: 9. This CDR3 region has 14 residues. The CDR3, as DNA: TGTGCCAGCAATAGGGACAGGGAGAGGGCTGAAGCTTTCTTT. Protein product: CASNRDRERAEAFF.

The chain has TRBV7-2 and TRBJ1-5; D ambiguous. The V gene lost 2 bases and the J gene lost 2 bases, with 4 bases spanning the gap. Looked up from germline, CDR1 is SGHTA and CDR2 is FQGNSA. This CDR3 spans 13 amino acids. DNA of the CDR3: TGTGCCAGCAGCTTACAGGGCAATCAGCCCCAGCATTTT. Residues: CASSLQGNQPQHF. The whole variable domain, remainder taken from reference TRBV7-2 and TRBJ1-5, is GAGVSQSPSNKVTEKGKDVELRCDPISGHTALYWYRQSLGQGLEFLIYFQGNSAPDKSGLPSDRFSAERTGGSVSTLTIQRTQQEDSAVYLCASSLQGNQPQHFGDGTRLSIL.

J is TRBJ2-7 and V is TRBV7-8, with 10 nucleotides matching TRBD2. Germline values: CDR1 SGHVS, CDR2 FQNEAQ. This CDR3 region has 15 residues. The ends lost 6 bases at V and 3 bases at J; junction bases unmatched: 8. The CDR3 DNA is TGTGCCAGCAGTCCCAGGACTAGCGGCTTCTACGAGCAGTACTTC. Residues: CASSPRTSGFYEQYF.

The rearrangement uses TRBV5-4 and TRBJ2-1; 11 nucleotides match TRBD2. The CDR3 is 15 amino acids. Germline loops: CDR1 SGHNT, CDR2 YYREEE (reference sequence). Losses at the gene ends were 3 bases for V and 4 bases for J; bases not matched to a gene: 3. The CDR3 bases are TGTGCCAGCAGCTGGGGGACTAGCGGTTACAATGAGCAGTTCTTC. This gives the protein CASSWGTSGYNEQFF.

This chain's CDR3 is CASSQLTSYAGELFF. The CDR3 DNA sequence: TGTGCCAGCAGCCAACTCACTAGTTACGCCGGGGAGCTGTTTTTT. The V gene is TRBV14, the J gene TRBJ2-2; possible D gene TRBD2, 5 bases. The V gene lost 2 bases and the J gene lost 6 bases, with 13 bases spanning the gap. The CDR3 runs 15 residues. Germline V gene data show CDR1 as SGHDN and CDR2 as FVKESK.

V usage is TRBV7-6 and J usage is TRBJ2-2, with 9 positions matching TRBD2. The CDR3 has 16 residues. With 4 bases clipped from V and 2 bases from J, the junction kept 5 bases outside the gene matches. From germline, CDR1 is SGHVS and CDR2 FNYEAQ. The DNA for the CDR3 is TGTGCCAGCAGCTCTAGCGGGAACTCAAACACCGGGGAGCTGTTTTTT. Protein sequence: CASSSSGNSNTGELFF. Supplemented by reference TRBV7-6 and TRBJ2-2, the full variable domain reads GAGVSQSPRYKVTKRGQDVALRCDPISGHVSLYWYRQALGQGPEFLTYFNYEAQQDKSGLPNDRFSAERPEGSISTLTIQRTEQRDSAMYRCASSSSGNSNTGELFFGEGSRLTVL.

The gene calls are TRBV5-3 and TRBJ2-1, with 9 bases aligning to TRBD1. TRBV5-3 is marked as an open reading frame, function uncertain. The CDR3 has 14 amino acids. J lost 6 bases, V lost 4 bases, and 5 bases had no gene match. This CDR3 reads CARSVRGQGNEQFF. The CDR3 region has the DNA TGTGCCAGAAGCGTCCGGGGACAGGGCAATGAGCAGTTCTTC.

V is TRBV6-1 and J is TRBJ1-2, with 7 nucleotides matching TRBD1. Germline loops: CDR1 MNHNS, CDR2 SASEGT. The CDR3 totals 15 residues. The V segment lost 5 bases and the J segment 2 bases; nucleotides outside the gene matches: 8. This CDR3 is CASSRIPGQNYGYTF. The CDR3 DNA is TGTGCCAGCAGTCGGATACCGGGACAGAACTATGGCTACACCTTC.

In its sample, this clone was seen a few times. This chain joins TRBV18 and TRBJ1-4; D uncertain. Looked up from germline, CDR1 is KGHSH and CDR2 is LQKENI. CDR3 length: 17 amino acids. V was pared by 3 bases and J by 3 bases, with 17 bases between. The CDR3 loop reads CASSPREGGVANEKLFF. CDR3 coding DNA: TGTGCCAGCTCACCCCGGGAGGGCGGCGTGGCTAATGAAAAACTGTTTTTT.